This TCR beta chain emerged from a study of patients and donors after allogeneic stem cell transplantation (dated by TCRdb to 2018 to 2020). This clonotype appeared a few times. The target of this receptor is not known. Base qualities are not recorded, but no much larger clone differs from it by a single base. The library was made by RT-PCR. TCRdb names NextSeq 550 as the instrument used. TCRdb reprocessed the public reads (quality trimming at Q25 with fastp, clone calling with MiXCR) and kept in-frame beta chains. When rows share a CDR3 protein, they turn into one entry using the most common DNA and genes. The sample yields approximately 140,000 distinct CDR3 sequences; over 30% were counted once. Around 50% of the sample is in the top ten clones. The CDR3 contains 15 residues, cysteine and phenylalanine counted. Here the CDR3 DNA is all that survives: 45 bases in frame from base 1. The germline V gene sets CDR1 to MGHDK and CDR2 to SYGVNS. V and J lose 4 bases and 8 bases, and a span of 20 bases separates them.

The V and J genes are TRBV25-1 and TRBJ1-1; TRBD1 is a possible D gene, resting on 5 matching bases. Sequenced sample: blood, either unsorted or a sorted T cell fraction (not recorded which). This receptor was taken from a human donor who was either an allogeneic HSCT recipient or a stem cell or donor lymphocyte infusion donor (not recorded which). It is not recorded whose cells these are; they may come from a transplant donor. The CDR3 amino acid sequence is: CASSGAGTHKGEAFF. The DNA sequence reads TGTGCCAGCAGTGGGGCCGGGACCCACAAGGGAGAAGCTTTCTTT.